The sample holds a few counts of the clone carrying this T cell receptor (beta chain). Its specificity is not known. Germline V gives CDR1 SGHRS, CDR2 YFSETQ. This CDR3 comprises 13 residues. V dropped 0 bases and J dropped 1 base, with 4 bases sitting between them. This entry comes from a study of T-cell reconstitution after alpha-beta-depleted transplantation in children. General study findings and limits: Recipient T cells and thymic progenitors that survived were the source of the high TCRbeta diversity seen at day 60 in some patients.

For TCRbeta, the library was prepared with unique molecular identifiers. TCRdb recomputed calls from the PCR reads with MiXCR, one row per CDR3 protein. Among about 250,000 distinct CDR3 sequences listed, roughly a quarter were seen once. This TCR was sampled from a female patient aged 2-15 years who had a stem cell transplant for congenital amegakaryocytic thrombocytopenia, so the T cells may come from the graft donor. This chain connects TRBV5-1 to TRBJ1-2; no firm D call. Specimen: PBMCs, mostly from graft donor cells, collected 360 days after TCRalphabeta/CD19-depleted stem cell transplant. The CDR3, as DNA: TGCGCCAGCAGCTTGGCGAATAACTATGGCTACACCTTC. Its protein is CASSLANNYGYTF.